This T cell receptor beta chain appears in the sequencing data of a study of breast tumors, draining lymph nodes, adjacent tissues. Axillary draining lymph nodes of breast cancer patients supplied the node samples. TCRdb ran MiXCR on the multiplex PCR reads and lists one entry per CDR3 protein. The sample lists about 180,000 distinct CDR3 sequences, approximately 33% occurring once. Findings of the study overall: Compared with basal-like, luminal-like tumors shared significantly more repertoire with nontumor tissue. Compared with lymph nodes, tumors were less diverse; compared with nontumor tissue, more. That most tumor T cells come from lymph nodes remained unproven. Findings are consistent with lymph node origin and intratumoral expansion of most tumor T cells.

This clonotype was seen many times. Its antigen remains unidentified. The receptor comes from a female donor with breast cancer. Some clones in this sample may be carry-over from other donors' samples. The sample taken for sequencing was axillary lymph node tissue.

The chain's CDR3 is CASSEQGAGYGYTF. The DNA for the CDR3 is TGTGCCAGCAGTGAACAGGGGGCGGGCTATGGCTACACCTTC. This chain joins TRBV6-1 and TRBJ1-2; 8 bases are shared with TRBD1. The CDR3 is 14 residues long. J lost 4 bases, V lost 2 bases, and 3 bases had no gene match. CDR1 is MNHNS and CDR2 is SASEGT in the germline V gene.